This T cell receptor beta chain was profiled in a study of blood T cell repertoires in COVID-19. Study context: Specimens from acute and convalescent COVID-19 originated in the United States, Italy and Spain. In each case, the material was cDNA or gDNA derived from T cells, B-cell-depleted T cells, or PBMCs.

The germline gives CDR1 LNHDA, CDR2 SQIVND (reference sequence). The CDR3 runs to 15 residues. V shed 3 bases, J shed 4 bases, and the junction held 2 bases outside the gene matches. As processed by the authors: Nucleated cell number was recorded as an estimate derived from reference gene primer amplification. Assay: immunoSEQ multiplex PCR; the TCRdb copy retains only in-frame clones and omits some. That table is the source of V, J and clone size, and D and trimming were worked out from the DNA. The table lists around 290,000 clones, 87% of them singletons. In this sample, this clone is medium-sized. In the same sample, other DNA sequences code for this CDR3.

This clonotype originated in a woman aged 50 to 60 who had recovered from COVID-19. Sequenced material: peripheral blood. V gene TRBV19 combines with J gene TRBJ2-1; 11 nucleotides agree with TRBD2. CDR3 loop: CASSMTSGDYNEQFF. CDR3 nucleotides: TGTGCCAGTAGTATGACTAGCGGGGATTACAATGAGCAGTTCTTC.